These 21 T cell receptor beta chains share one sample of origin, sequenced in a study of blood T cell repertoires in COVID-19. The data were produced by immunoSEQ multiplex PCR, yet TCRdb's version contains in-frame clones alone and is incomplete. Among some 390,000 clones listed, around 87% were seen once. Sequencing input: peripheral blood. These receptors came from a human donor in a cohort sampled during active COVID-19.

V gene TRBV7-9 combines with J gene TRBJ2-5, with D possibly matching TRBD2 (6 bases). CDR3 length: 16 residues. Trimming stripped 5 bases from V and 4 bases from J, with 20 bases between. Germline V gene data show CDR1 as SEHNR and CDR2 as FQNEAQ (reference sequence). The CDR3 reads CASSPPRGSGTETQYF. As DNA, the CDR3 is TGTGCCAGCAGCCCCCCCCGGGGGTCAGGTACAGAGACCCAGTACTTC.

Only a few counts were recorded for this clone. This sequence joins TRBV10-1 and TRBJ2-2; TRBD1 aligns across 7 bases. CDR3 length: 14 residues. V shed 8 bases and J 3 bases; nucleotides not matched to a gene: 6. Looked up from germline, CDR1 is WNHNN and CDR2 is SYGVQD (reference sequence). The chain's CDR3 is CASLSQGDTGELFF. In DNA, the CDR3 is TGCGCCAGCCTGAGTCAGGGGGACACCGGGGAGCTGTTTTTT.

The chain carries TRBV5-4 and TRBJ1-1; D may be TRBD1 (5 bases). Germline V gene sequence: CDR1 SGHNT, CDR2 YYREEE (reference sequence). V lost 2 bases to trimming and J lost 5 bases, with 13 bases between them. The CDR3 runs to 14 residues. As DNA, the CDR3 is TGTGCCAGCAGCTTTGATCCCGGGGGGACTGAAGCTTTCTTT. Protein: CASSFDPGGTEAFF.

The chain links TRBV29-1 to TRBJ2-2, with no clear D. The CDR3 runs 13 residues. V was cut by 1 base and J by 5 bases, with 8 bases left in between. Germline V gives CDR1 SQVTM, CDR2 ANQGSEA. Here the CDR3 DNA reads TGCAGCGTTGAAGTACCCGGGACCGGGGAGCTGTTTTTT. This encodes CSVEVPGTGELFF.

The chain has TRBV6-5 and TRBJ2-1; 8 positions agree with TRBD2. The CDR3 spans 14 residues. Trimming cost V 6 bases and J 9 bases; bases outside gene matches: 10. The V gene's germline CDR1 is MNHEY and CDR2 SVGAGI. CDR3 nucleotide sequence: TGTGCCAGCAGACGGGGGGGTATGAAACTTGAGCAGTTCTTC. Translating it yields CASRRGGMKLEQFF.

The rearrangement uses TRBV3-1 (or the pseudogene TRBV3-2) and TRBJ2-3, with a weak D call TRBD2 (6 bases). Deletions cut 4 bases from V and 6 bases from J, with 14 bases between. The CDR3 is 14 residues long. CDR1 and CDR2 from the germline V gene are LGHDT and YNNKEL (reference sequence). The CDR3 DNA is TGTGCCAGCAGCCCCCTTGGGGGGACCGATACGCAGTATTTT. Translating gives CASSPLGGTDTQYF.

This sequence joins TRBV5-6 and TRBJ2-1; D unclear. This CDR3 is built from 11 residues. V shed 5 bases and J shed 9 bases, with 9 bases lying between them. CDR1 is SGHDT and CDR2 is YYEEEE in the germline V gene. CDR3 sequence reads: CASSLAREQFF. The CDR3 DNA reads as TGTGCCAGCAGTCTGGCTCGTGAGCAGTTCTTC.

This clone was picked up one time. This rearrangement joins TRBV10-3 to TRBJ1-3, with 7 bases that match TRBD1. Trimming cost V 4 bases and J 0 bases; bases outside gene matches: 3. In germline, CDR1 is ENHRY, CDR2 SYGVKD. CDR3 length: 15 amino acids. The CDR3 sequence: CAISGPGGSGNTIYF. CDR3 nucleotides: TGTGCCATCAGTGGCCCAGGGGGCTCTGGAAACACCATATATTTT.

This clone has only one observation. The sample holds other DNA sequences that translate to the same CDR3. The chain couples TRBV19 to TRBJ2-7; possible D gene TRBD1, 7 bases. Deletions cut 3 bases from V and 2 bases from J, with 11 bases between. Germline V lookup: CDR1 LNHDA, CDR2 SQIVND (reference sequence). The CDR3 is made up of 14 amino acids. DNA of the CDR3: TGTGCCAGTAGTATCGGAGGGGGCACCTACGAGCAGTACTTC. The encoded protein is CASSIGGGTYEQYF. The full variable domain, completed using reference TRBV19 and TRBJ2-7, is DGGITQSPKYLFRKEGQNVTLSCEQNLNHDAMYWYRQDPGQGLRLIYYSQIVNDFQKGDIAEGYSVSREKKESFPLTVTSAQKNPTAFYLCASSIGGGTYEQYFGPGTRLTVT.

The chain is built from TRBV27 and TRBJ2-5, with 9 bases lining up with TRBD2. The J segment lost 12 bases and the V segment lost 6 bases, leaving 11 bases of the junction unmatched. Germline CDR1 is MNHEY and CDR2 is SMNVEV (reference sequence). The CDR3 loop spans 13 amino acids. CDR3 coding DNA: TGTGCCAGCAGGGAGGGACTAGCTCTTCTGGAGTACTTC. Translating gives CASREGLALLEYF.

This clone was seen a few times. The chain uses TRBV30 and TRBJ1-3, with 7 bases identical to TRBD1. The J segment lost 0 bases and the V segment lost 2 bases, leaving 4 bases of the junction unmatched. The CDR3 spans 15 residues. CDR1 is GTSNPN, CDR2 SVGIG, per germline (reference sequence). The CDR3 here is CAWSKGTASGNTIYF. The CDR3, as DNA: TGTGCCTGGAGTAAAGGGACAGCCTCTGGAAACACCATATATTTT.

The chain combines TRBV28 with TRBJ2-4; 7 nucleotides agree with TRBD2. Germline CDR1 reads MDHEN; CDR2 reads SYDVKM. Trimming removed 7 bases from V and 2 bases from J; junction bases left unmatched: 2. The CDR3 is 13 amino acids. The CDR3 region is CASTGGSKNIQYF. CDR3 nucleotide sequence: TGTGCCAGCACCGGGGGGTCCAAAAACATTCAGTACTTC.

This clone was picked up one time. The junction and the germline gene differ at one end; a read error may be behind it. The V and J genes are TRBV6-6 and TRBJ1-1; TRBD1 matches 8 bases. CDR3 length equals 15 residues. The V gene's germline CDR1 is MNHNY and CDR2 SVGAGI (reference sequence). The CDR3 spells CASSYSQGGNTEVFF. CDR3 sequence (DNA): TGTGCCAGCAGTTACTCACAGGGGGGGAACACTGAAGTTTTCTTT.

V and J are TRBV30 and TRBJ1-2; no definite D call. Trimming pared 3 bases from V and 5 bases from J, leaving 16 bases between. CDR1 and CDR2 (germline): GTSNPN, SVGIG (reference sequence). The CDR3 covers 14 residues. CDR3 coding DNA: TGTGCCTGGAGCGTTGTCCGGGGAGAATATGGCTACACCTTC. Encoded protein: CAWSVVRGEYGYTF.

This chain links TRBV19 with TRBJ2-1; D unresolved. CDR3 size: 14 residues. CDR1 and CDR2 from the germline V gene are LNHDA and SQIVND (reference sequence). Trimming removed 2 bases at V and 10 bases at J, with 15 bases between. The CDR3 nucleotides are TGTGCCAGTAGTATAACCCCCGGCTTCGGGGAGCAGTTCTTC. Translated: CASSITPGFGEQFF.

The CDR3 is CASSLGAGADTQYF. The CDR3 region has the DNA TGCGCCAGCAGCTTGGGGGCCGGGGCAGATACGCAGTATTTT. The genes are TRBV5-1 and TRBJ2-3; weak D call: TRBD2 (5 bases). The germline gives CDR1 SGHRS, CDR2 YFSETQ. The CDR3 consists of 14 residues. The V and J ends lost 0 bases and 4 bases respectively, with 9 bases between them.

This clone occurred once. The chain has TRBV5-4 and TRBJ2-2, with TRBD1 matching over 9 bases. The CDR3 runs to 15 residues. V was clipped by 4 bases and J by 7 bases; unmatched bases: 8. CDR1 SGHNT and CDR2 YYREEE come from the germline V gene (reference sequence). The CDR3 spells CASSQKQGAIGELFF. CDR3 coding DNA: TGTGCCAGCAGCCAAAAACAGGGGGCGATCGGGGAGCTGTTTTTT.

The J gene is TRBJ2-3, the V gene TRBV12-3 or TRBV12-4, with 8 bases aligning to TRBD1. The V and J ends lost 5 bases and 4 bases, in that order; junction bases with no gene match: 2. This CDR3 is 13 amino acids long. Here the CDR3 reads CASSPQGADTQYF. The CDR3, as DNA: TGTGCCAGCAGTCCACAGGGGGCAGATACGCAGTATTTT.

V usage is TRBV27 and J usage is TRBJ2-2; 7 bases match TRBD2. V was clipped by 5 bases and J by 3 bases; unmatched bases: 12. The length of the CDR3 is 17 residues. Germline lookup yields CDR1 MNHEY and CDR2 SMNVEV (reference sequence). DNA for the CDR3: TGTGCCAGCAGTCCTAGGCGGCGGGGGAGGGACACCGGGGAGCTGTTTTTT. This translates into CASSPRRRGRDTGELFF.

The V call is TRBV5-1, the J call TRBJ2-3; maybe TRBD2 (5 bases). Germline lookup yields CDR1 SGHRS and CDR2 YFSETQ. The CDR3 is 15 amino acids. Trimming took off 2 bases at V and 1 base at J, with 11 bases between the two ends. This CDR3 reads CASSLRTHGTDTQYF. CDR3 DNA sequence: TGCGCCAGCAGCTTAAGGACTCATGGCACAGATACGCAGTATTTT.

The chain couples TRBV30 to TRBJ2-1, with 10 bases aligning to TRBD2. From germline, CDR1 is GTSNPN and CDR2 SVGIG (reference sequence). The CDR3 loop spans 14 amino acids. J was trimmed by 12 bases and V by 0 bases; bases with no gene match: 8. CDR3 in DNA: TGTGCCTGGAGTGTGAGCGGGGGGGCCAGTCGGCAGTTCTTC. This encodes CAWSVSGGASRQFF.